This T cell receptor (beta chain) stems from a study of blood T cell repertoires in COVID-19. Across the whole study: The United States, Italy and Spain provided the acute and convalescent COVID-19 samples. The cDNA or gDNA used as material had been derived from T cells, B-cell-depleted T cells, or PBMCs.

In the authors' workflow: Using reference gene primer amplification, nucleated cell counts were estimated. Data came from immunoSEQ multiplex PCR; TCRdb stores just in-frame clones and leaves some out. Clonal size and the V and J genes are those of that table, whereas D and trimming came from the DNA. The sample includes 120,000 to 150,000 clones, about four fifths seen only once; the top ten take over 10%. Sample: peripheral blood. This TCR was sampled from a man older than 75 with acute or convalescent COVID-19.

In nucleotides, the CDR3 is TGTGCCATCACCCCGGGACAGGGAGCCGGGGAGCTGTTTTTT. Protein: CAITPGQGAGELFF. V gene TRBV10-3 combines with J gene TRBJ2-2, with TRBD1 matching 9 bases. Germline-derived CDR1 and CDR2 are ENHRY and SYGVKD. J gave up 6 bases and V 7 bases, and 6 bases lay outside the gene matches. There are 14 residues in the CDR3.